This T cell receptor (beta chain) was identified in a study of blood T cell repertoires in COVID-19. J lost 4 bases, V lost 0 bases, and 9 bases had no gene match. This CDR3 spans 17 amino acids. Germline assignment: CDR1 MNHNS and CDR2 SASEGT. Data came from immunoSEQ multiplex PCR; TCRdb stores just in-frame clones and leaves some out. The sample has about 430,000 clones, roughly 84% seen once. Participant ages covered 18 to 89 years across 20 to 30 US areas. This receptor was taken from a young woman who had been exposed to COVID-19. This chain uses TRBV6-1 with TRBJ2-7; 10 nucleotides align to TRBD2. Sample: PBMCs or T cells enriched from blood (not recorded which). CDR3 protein: CASSEASLAGVVYEQYF. The DNA of the CDR3 is TGTGCCAGCAGTGAAGCGAGTCTAGCGGGAGTTGTTTACGAGCAGTACTTC.